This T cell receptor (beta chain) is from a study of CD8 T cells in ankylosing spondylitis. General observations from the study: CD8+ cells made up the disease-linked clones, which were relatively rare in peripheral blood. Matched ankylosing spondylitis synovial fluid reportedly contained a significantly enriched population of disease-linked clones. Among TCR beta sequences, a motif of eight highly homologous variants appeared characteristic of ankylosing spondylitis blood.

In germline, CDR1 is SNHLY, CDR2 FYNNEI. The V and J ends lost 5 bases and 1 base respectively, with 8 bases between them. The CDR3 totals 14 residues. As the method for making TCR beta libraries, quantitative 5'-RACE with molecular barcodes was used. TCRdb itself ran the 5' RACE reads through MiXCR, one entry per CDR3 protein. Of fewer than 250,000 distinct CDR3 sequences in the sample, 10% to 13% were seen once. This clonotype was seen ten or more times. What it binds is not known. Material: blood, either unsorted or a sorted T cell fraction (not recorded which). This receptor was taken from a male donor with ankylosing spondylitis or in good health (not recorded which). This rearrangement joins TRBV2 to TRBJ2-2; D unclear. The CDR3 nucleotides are TGTGCCAGCAGTAGGTTACAGAACACCGGGGAGCTGTTTTTT. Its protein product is CASSRLQNTGELFF.